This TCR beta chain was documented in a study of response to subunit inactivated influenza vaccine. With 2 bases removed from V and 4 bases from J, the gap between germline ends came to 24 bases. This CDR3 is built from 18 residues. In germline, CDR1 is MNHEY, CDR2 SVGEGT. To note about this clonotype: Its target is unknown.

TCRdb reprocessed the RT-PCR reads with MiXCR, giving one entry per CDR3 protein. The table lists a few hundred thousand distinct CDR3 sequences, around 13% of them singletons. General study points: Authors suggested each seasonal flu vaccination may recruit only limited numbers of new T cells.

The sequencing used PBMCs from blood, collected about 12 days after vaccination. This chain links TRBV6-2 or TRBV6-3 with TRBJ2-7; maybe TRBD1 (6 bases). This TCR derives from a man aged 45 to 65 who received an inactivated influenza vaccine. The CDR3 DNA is TGTGCCAGCAGTTACCGACCAGGGGAATTCAGGCAGAGGTACGAGCAGTACTTC. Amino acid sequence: CASSYRPGEFRQRYEQYF.